This T cell receptor (beta chain) was captured by sequencing in a study of T cells in Graves' hyperthyroidism and ophthalmopathy. The V gene's germline CDR1 is WNHNN and CDR2 SYGVQD (reference sequence). V was clipped by 3 bases and J by 2 bases, with 8 bases between them. The CDR3 length is 14 residues. Study-wide points: Ophthalmopathy onset followed model prediction by a median about 6.5 months. Most clonotypes that expanded in the thyroid above 0.001 also showed up in blood.

Patients between 18 and 65 years old had hyperthyroidism, newly diagnosed and lasting under 2 months. Based on clinical symptoms, serum thyroxine and TRAb, thyroid ultrasound and orbital computed tomography, diagnoses were reached. A remark on this clonotype: Antigen: not known.

Regions amplified from RNA transcripts were the TCR beta CDR3 regions. Initially, a first-round RT-PCR of the TCR CDR3 employed the HTBI primer set. MiXCR, applied by TCRdb to the multiplex PCR reads, yields one record per CDR3 protein. Among tens of thousands of distinct CDR3 sequences, around 55% were seen once, and the ten largest hold 34%. This receptor was obtained from a man between 18 and 35 years old with Graves' hyperthyroidism. Sequencing was done on a sample of peripheral blood or thyroid tissue (not recorded which). The chain couples TRBV10-1 to TRBJ1-5, with no clear D. The CDR3 nucleotides read TGCGCCAGCAGTGAAGCATGGGGCAATCAGCCCCAGCATTTT. The encoded protein is CASSEAWGNQPQHF.